This section outlines one T cell receptor beta chain sequence together with its context. V was cut by 6 bases and J by 8 bases, with 14 bases left in between. CDR3 size: 13 residues. Germline CDR1 reads MNHEY; CDR2 reads SVGAGI. Using its own MiXCR run on the RT-PCR reads, TCRdb lists one record per CDR3 protein. The data show almost 700,000 distinct CDR3 sequences, 14% seen once. The clonotype comes from a female donor in good health, serving as a healthy control. Input material: memory CD4+ T cells from blood. The chain couples TRBV6-5 to TRBJ2-1; D perhaps matches TRBD1 (5 bases). DNA for the CDR3: TGTGCCAGCAGACCCCGCATCAGGGATGAGCAGTTCTTC. Residues: CASRPRIRDEQFF.